Detailed here is one T cell receptor (beta chain). The data are from a study of naive and memory T cell subsets. V trimming: 3 bases; J trimming: 8 bases; junction bases outside the gene matches: 12. The CDR3 extends over 16 amino acids. The germline CDR1 and CDR2 sequences are SGHRS and YFSETQ. The beta constant-region primer was an equimolar mix of two oligonucleotides covering TRBC1 and TRBC2. Ligated cDNA was amplified by four rounds of PCR with nested alpha and beta constant-region primers and SP2. TCRdb ran MiXCR on the UMI-ligation and nested PCR reads and lists one entry per CDR3 protein. In the table there are about 80,000 distinct CDR3 sequences, around 12% of which are singletons.

The sequence derives from a human donor in good health. Specimen: central memory CD4+ T cells from blood. The chain carries TRBV5-1 and TRBJ2-1, with 9 bases fitting TRBD1. The DNA of the CDR3 is TGCGCCAGCAGCTCGGGCCCCGGGACAGGGAGTTATGAGCAGTTCTTC. It is translated as CASSSGPGTGSYEQFF. The complete variable domain, with remaining parts taken from reference TRBV5-1 and TRBJ2-1, reads KAGVTQTPRYLIKTRGQQVTLSCSPISGHRSVSWYQQTPGQGLQFLFEYFSETQRNKGNFPGRFSGRQFSNSRSEMNVSTLELGDSALYLCASSSGPGTGSYEQFFGPGTRLTVL.